This T cell receptor beta chain was recovered during a study of blood T cell repertoires in COVID-19. As for the study in general: Samples taken during acute and convalescent COVID-19 were collected in the United States, Italy and Spain. The cDNA or gDNA used as material had been derived from T cells, B-cell-depleted T cells, or PBMCs.

In this sample, this clone turned up once. This table comes from immunoSEQ multiplex PCR, and its TCRdb copy is limited to in-frame clones, with some not included. There are tens of thousands of clones in the sample; more than 80% occur only once, and over 8% lies in the top ten. V lost 5 bases and J 6 bases, leaving 14 bases between the germline ends. CDR1 and CDR2 (germline): SGHAT, FQNNGV. The CDR3 sequence is 14 residues long. This receptor was obtained from a woman of 80 years or more with active COVID-19. Sequenced: peripheral blood. This sequence joins TRBV11-2 and TRBJ2-1, with a tentative D call TRBD1 (5 bases). CDR3 amino acids: CASSREARVNEQFF. CDR3 coding DNA: TGTGCCAGCAGCCGAGAGGCCAGGGTCAATGAGCAGTTCTTC.